This is a list of T cell receptor beta chains from one sample in a study of cytomegalovirus exposure and HLA in healthy donors. Some clones are missing from TCRdb's copy, which holds only in-frame ones; the method was immunoSEQ multiplex PCR. Here the sample spans more than 80,000 clones, about 70% being singletons. The sequencing input was PBMCs. The receptor set was obtained from a female donor in good health and CMV-seronegative. Both conserved end residues are part of each CDR3. The D gene is left open where the match is weak. Only some rows state a clone size, as once, few, many or a class for expanded clones.

d_call,j_call,cdr3_length,v_call,clone_size,cdr3_nt,cdr3_aa
TRBD1,TRBJ2-7,15,TRBV5-1,once,TGCGCCAGCAGCCTTGGACAGGGGGCCTACTACGAGCAGTACTTC,CASSLGQGAYYEQYF
NA,TRBJ2-7,14,TRBV6-1,NA,TGTGCCAGCAGCGTCGATTACGGGAACTACGAGCAGTACTTC,CASSVDYGNYEQYF
TRBD1,TRBJ2-1,14,TRBV29-1,few,TGCAGCGTTCTACAGGGGGCCTTTTACAATGAGCAGTTCTTC,CSVLQGAFYNEQFF
NA,TRBJ1-2,14,TRBV5-1,NA,TGCGCCAGCAGCTTGGAAGCCAGGGTCTATGGCTACACCTTC,CASSLEARVYGYTF
NA,TRBJ1-6,13,TRBV29-1,NA,TGCAGCGTTGCCCTCGAGAAGAATTCACCCCTCCACTTT,CSVALEKNSPLHF
TRBD1,TRBJ1-1,15,TRBV5-5,NA,TGTGCCAGCAGCTTTCCCGGGACAGGGGACACTGAAGCTTTCTTT,CASSFPGTGDTEAFF
NA,TRBJ2-7,14,TRBV29-1,NA,TGCAGCGCGGGAGTAAGTGGAAACTCCTACGAGCAGTACTTC,CSAGVSGNSYEQYF
NA,TRBJ1-4,11,TRBV28,NA,TGTGCCAGCACCGTAGGCGGGGAACTGTTTTTT,CASTVGGELFF
NA,TRBJ2-5,16,TRBV18,NA,TGTGCCAGCTCACCTATAGATCTAAGAAGCCAAGAGACCCAGTACTTC,CASSPIDLRSQETQYF
TRBD2,TRBJ2-7,17,TRBV7-8,NA,TGTGCCAGCAGCCGAAGTTTAGCGGGAGGCCTTAACTACGAGCAGTACTTC,CASSRSLAGGLNYEQYF
TRBD2,TRBJ2-3,18,TRBV7-2,NA,TGTGCCAGCAGCTTAGAGGGACTAGCGAGAAAGAGCACAGATACGCAGTATTTT,CASSLEGLARKSTDTQYF
NA,TRBJ2-7,14,TRBV2,NA,TGTGCCAGCAGTGATCAGACACCGCCGTACGAGCAGTACTTC,CASSDQTPPYEQYF
TRBD2,TRBJ2-5,17,TRBV4-1,NA,TGCGCCAGCAGCCCTTTTAGCGGGAGGGGGGGTGGAGAGACCCAGTACTTC,CASSPFSGRGGGETQYF
NA,TRBJ1-1,14,TRBV5-6,NA,TGTGCCAGCAGCTTGAAAATAAGGAGCGCTGAAGCTTTCTTT,CASSLKIRSAEAFF
NA,TRBJ2-7,15,TRBV6-6,NA,TGTGCCAGCAGTTACTCGGGCCCCAGCTCCTACGAGCAGTACTTC,CASSYSGPSSYEQYF
TRBD1,TRBJ2-7,13,TRBV30,NA,TGTGCCTGGAGTGTACAGGGGGCGTACGAGCAGTACTTC,CAWSVQGAYEQYF
NA,TRBJ2-5,13,TRBV25-1,NA,TGTGCCAGCAGTGACAGGGTCCAAGAGACCCAGTACTTC,CASSDRVQETQYF
TRBD2,TRBJ2-7,18,TRBV28,NA,TGTGCCAGCAGTCCTGGGACTAGCGGGAGGAGGGGCTTTACGGAGCAGTACTTC,CASSPGTSGRRGFTEQYF
NA,TRBJ1-5,14,TRBV5-5,NA,TGTGCCAGCAGCCCAGGCCGTGCGGGTTGGCCCCAGCATTTT,CASSPGRAGWPQHF
NA,TRBJ2-7,12,TRBV7-2,NA,TGTGCCAGCAGCCCCGGGATCTACGAGCAGTACTTC,CASSPGIYEQYF
TRBD2,TRBJ2-7,15,TRBV27,NA,TGTGCCAGCTCCCTAGCGGGAGGGCTCAGCTACGAGCAGTACTTC,CASSLAGGLSYEQYF
TRBD1,TRBJ1-1,14,TRBV7-9,NA,TGTGCCAGCAGCCGCGGGACAGCTAACACTGAAGCTTTCTTT,CASSRGTANTEAFF
NA,TRBJ1-2,16,TRBV4-2,NA,TGTGCCAGCAGCCAAGATGAAGGGGGAGATAACTATGGCTACACCTTC,CASSQDEGGDNYGYTF
TRBD2,TRBJ2-7,15,TRBV15,NA,TGTGCCACCAGCAGAGATCTAGCGGAAGGGGACGAGCAGTACTTC,CATSRDLAEGDEQYF
TRBD1,TRBJ2-2,16,TRBV7-2,NA,TGTGCCAGCAGCTTAGTGGTGACAGGGAACCCCGGGGAGCTGTTTTTT,CASSLVVTGNPGELFF
TRBD1,TRBJ1-5,15,TRBV7-6,NA,TGTGCCAGCAGCTCCGACAGGGTAGAAGGTCAGCCCCAGCATTTT,CASSSDRVEGQPQHF
NA,TRBJ1-1,16,TRBV29-1,NA,TGCAGCGTTCGCTTAAAACCAGGGGCGGAAGGAGCTGAAGCTTTCTTT,CSVRLKPGAEGAEAFF
NA,TRBJ1-5,15,TRBV12-2,NA,TGTGCAAGTCGCTTCCCCCGACAGAGCAAACAGCCCCAGCATTTT,CASRFPRQSKQPQHF
NA,TRBJ2-3,15,TRBV28,NA,TGTGCCAGCAGTGAACTAGTAAGTTGGGCAGATACGCAGTATTTT,CASSELVSWADTQYF
TRBD2,TRBJ2-2,14,TRBV7-9,NA,TGTGCCAGCAGCTTCGAGCGGGAAACCGGGGAGCTGTTTTTT,CASSFERETGELFF
TRBD1,TRBJ2-7,13,TRBV13,NA,TGTGCCAGCAGCTTGACAGGGGTATACGAGCAGTACTTC,CASSLTGVYEQYF
NA,TRBJ1-2,15,TRBV29-1,NA,TGCAGCGTTGAGCGAAGAACCGGGACACCATATGGCTACACCTTC,CSVERRTGTPYGYTF
NA,TRBJ1-5,14,TRBV6-5,NA,TGTGCCAGCAGTTACAAGCGGGGCAATCAGCCCCAGCATTTT,CASSYKRGNQPQHF